Listed here are 30 T cell receptor beta chains from one sample, sequenced in a study of beta chain features in type 1 diabetes. Reverse transcription of all isolated RNA meant that expressed TCRB transcripts were sequenced. Produced via immunoSEQ multiplex PCR; TCRdb's table is partial and in-frame only. In the table there are approximately 170,000 clones, approximately 8.4% of which are singletons. Sequenced material: central memory CD4+ T cells from blood. These receptors all stem from a woman younger than 35 in good health.

This clone came up a few times. The V call is TRBV7-2, the J call TRBJ2-7; possibly TRBD2 for D (7 bases). CDR3 length equals 14 residues. Trimming shortened V by 3 bases and J by 5 bases, and 14 bases separated the two germline ends. Looked up from germline, CDR1 is SGHTA and CDR2 is FQGNSA. The CDR3 is CASSFAGGRDEQYF. The CDR3 coding sequence is TGTGCCAGCAGCTTCGCCGGGGGGCGAGACGAGCAGTACTTC.

This clone was picked up a small number of times. The CDR3 coding sequence is TGTGCCAGCAGCTTACAATTTTCCGCGGGGGGGCTTGAGACCCAGTACTTC. Translated, it gives CASSLQFSAGGLETQYF. The chain links TRBV7-2 to TRBJ2-5, with 9 bases matching TRBD2. CDR1 SGHTA and CDR2 FQGNSA come from the germline V gene. The CDR3 is 17 residues long. V lost 2 bases and J lost 5; bases outside the gene matches: 12.

V is TRBV27 and J is TRBJ1-6; 9 bases match TRBD1. The trim removed 3 bases at V and 8 bases at J, leaving 8 bases unmatched. CDR1 MNHEY and CDR2 SMNVEV come from the germline V gene (reference sequence). The CDR3 runs to 16 residues. The CDR3 DNA is TGTGCCAGCAGTTTCGGGACAGGGAGAAGGGATTCACCCCTCCACTTT. Its protein product is CASSFGTGRRDSPLHF.

The chain has TRBV9 and TRBJ2-3; the match to TRBD1 covers 10 bases. The CDR3 totals 15 residues. J was trimmed by 0 bases and V by 7 bases; bases with no gene match: 5. CDR1 is SGDLS, CDR2 YYNGEE, per germline. CDR3 residues: CASGGTGDSTDTQYF. As DNA, the CDR3 is TGTGCCAGCGGCGGGACAGGGGATAGCACAGATACGCAGTATTTT.

The gene calls are TRBV19 and TRBJ2-5; tentatively, D is TRBD2 (6 bases). This CDR3 contains 17 residues. Germline V gene data show CDR1 as LNHDA and CDR2 as SQIVND (reference sequence). V was pared by 1 base and J by 4 bases, with 19 bases between. The CDR3 coding sequence is TGTGCCAGTAGTATAGGCGGTTCGGCAGGGAGGAGAGAGACCCAGTACTTC. This codes for CASSIGGSAGRRETQYF.

This chain joins TRBV18 and TRBJ1-1; weak D call: TRBD1 (6 bases). CDR3 length: 14 residues. V gave up 1 base and J gave up 7 bases, with 13 bases separating them. Germline V gives CDR1 KGHSH, CDR2 LQKENI. This CDR3 is CASSPLKLQGEAFF. CDR3 sequence (DNA): TGTGCCAGCTCACCACTCAAACTACAGGGTGAAGCTTTCTTT.

A remark on this clone: Within the sample, other DNA sequences also encode this same CDR3. The V gene is TRBV5-4, the J gene TRBJ1-1, with D possibly matching TRBD1 (6 bases). Looked up from germline, CDR1 is SGHNT and CDR2 is YYREEE (reference sequence). The CDR3 loop spans 13 amino acids. The germline V and J ends were trimmed by 4 bases and 1 base, with 8 bases remaining between them. The CDR3 spells CASSLDRNTEAFF. DNA for the CDR3: TGTGCCAGCAGCCTGGACAGGAACACTGAAGCTTTCTTT.

The chain recombines TRBV14 with TRBJ1-2; D uncertain. This CDR3 comprises 15 residues. The V gene's germline CDR1 is SGHDN and CDR2 FVKESK. Trimming cost V 0 bases and J 2 bases, with 10 bases left between them. DNA of the CDR3: TGTGCCAGCAGCCAAGATGTCCAGGTGAACTATGGCTACACCTTC. Protein sequence: CASSQDVQVNYGYTF. Complete variable domain (other parts from reference TRBV14 and TRBJ1-2): EAGVTQFPSHSVIEKGQTVTLRCDPISGHDNLYWYRRVMGKEIKFLLHFVKESKQDESGMPNNRFLAERTGGTYSTLKVQPAELEDSGVYFCASSQDVQVNYGYTFGSGTRLTVV.

V usage is TRBV20-1 and J usage is TRBJ1-1; D not resolved. The germline gives CDR1 DFQATT, CDR2 SNEGSKA (reference sequence). The CDR3 contains 11 residues. Between the trimmed V and J ends, which lost 5 bases and 5 bases, there was a span of 9 bases. Here the CDR3 reads CSAATGTEAFF. CDR3 bases: TGCAGTGCTGCAACGGGGACTGAAGCTTTCTTT.

This clone was counted between two and nine times. This sample includes further DNA sequences coding for the same CDR3. The J gene is TRBJ2-7, the V gene TRBV5-1; TRBD1 aligns across 8 bases. The CDR3 sequence is 14 residues long. Losses at the gene ends were 3 bases for V and 1 base for J; bases not matched to a gene: 3. The germline gives CDR1 SGHRS, CDR2 YFSETQ. The CDR3 region is CASSSGQGSYEQYF. The CDR3 nucleotides read TGCGCCAGCAGCTCCGGACAGGGTTCCTACGAGCAGTACTTC.

This clone was picked up a small number of times. The chain links TRBV28 to TRBJ1-2; 7 positions match TRBD1. Per germline, CDR1 MDHEN and CDR2 SYDVKM. CDR3 length: 15 residues. After removal of 7 bases from V and 3 bases from J, the junction contained 11 bases not matched to a gene. The CDR3 protein is CASIGQDRNDYGYTF. CDR3 nucleotide sequence: TGTGCCAGCATAGGCCAGGACAGGAACGACTATGGCTACACCTTC.

This clone showed up just a few times. This chain joins TRBV5-1 and TRBJ2-7; 8 nucleotides agree with TRBD2. The CDR3 is made up of 14 amino acids. CDR1 and CDR2 (germline): SGHRS, YFSETQ. V shed 3 bases and J 4 bases; nucleotides not matched to a gene: 6. The CDR3: CASSSGTSGYEQYF. In DNA, the CDR3 is TGCGCCAGCAGCTCGGGGACTAGTGGTTACGAGCAGTACTTC.

This chain connects TRBV5-1 to TRBJ2-5; 8 bases align to TRBD1. CDR1 is SGHRS and CDR2 is YFSETQ in the germline V gene. Trimming cost V 4 bases and J 5 bases; bases outside gene matches: 7. The CDR3 has 14 residues. The CDR3 here is CASSVGQGLETQYF. The CDR3 region has the DNA TGCGCCAGCAGCGTCGGACAGGGACTGGAGACCCAGTACTTC.

The chain carries TRBV7-6 and TRBJ1-4; perhaps TRBD1 as D (5 bases). CDR3 length equals 15 residues. Trimming removed 5 bases from V and 3 bases from J, with 13 bases in between. Germline-derived CDR1 and CDR2 are SGHVS and FNYEAQ. The CDR3 DNA reads TGTGCCAGCAGCCCCAGGGTAGAGGCTAATGAAAAACTGTTTTTT. Protein: CASSPRVEANEKLFF.

This clone was observed a few times. J is TRBJ1-1 and V is TRBV29-1, with a possible D match to TRBD1 (6 bases). Germline CDR1 is SQVTM and CDR2 is ANQGSEA. Deletions cut 8 bases from V and 6 bases from J, with 22 bases between. The CDR3 extends over 14 amino acids. The DNA of the CDR3 is TGCAGCATTGTGCGGGCCGGGGGGGCGGCTGAAGCTTTCTTT. Translation: CSIVRAGGAAEAFF.

J is TRBJ1-1 and V is TRBV2; unclear D gene. V lost 1 base and J lost 7, with 10 bases in between. Germline values: CDR1 SNHLY, CDR2 FYNNEI. This CDR3 contains 13 residues. The CDR3 bases are TGTGCCAGCAGTGAAGAGGAGTTTATTGAAGCTTTCTTT. As protein: CASSEEEFIEAFF.

The V and J genes are TRBV7-6 and TRBJ2-7; 7 bases match TRBD1. CDR1 and CDR2 (germline): SGHVS, FNYEAQ. The CDR3 runs to 13 residues. V lost 5 bases, J lost 3 bases, and 4 bases stayed unmatched. The CDR3 DNA follows: TGTGCCAGCAGCGCAGGGACAGACTACGAGCAGTACTTC. It encodes CASSAGTDYEQYF.

This clone was seen a handful of times. The CDR3 region has the DNA TGTGCCATCAGTAGGGACTGGGGAAACGAGCAGTACTTC. Its protein is CAISRDWGNEQYF. The chain combines TRBV10-3 with TRBJ2-7; possibly TRBD2 for D (6 bases). The CDR3 is made up of 13 amino acids. Deletions cut 5 bases from V and 5 bases from J, with 13 bases between. Germline CDR1 ENHRY, CDR2 SYGVKD.

The chain joins TRBV5-1 to TRBJ2-2, with TRBD2 matching over 7 bases. Per germline, CDR1 SGHRS and CDR2 YFSETQ. The CDR3 sequence is 16 residues long. V lost 2 bases to trimming and J lost 0 bases; unmatched junction nucleotides: 4. The DNA of the CDR3 is TGCGCCAGCAGCTTTGAGGGAGGGCCGAACACCGGGGAGCTGTTTTTT. This translates into CASSFEGGPNTGELFF.

The chain employs TRBV4-2 and TRBJ2-1, with D hard to call. The length of the CDR3 is 16 residues. Germline loops: CDR1 LGHNA, CDR2 YNFKEQ. Trimming took 4 bases from V and 8 from J, leaving 21 bases between them. CDR3 protein: CASSLSSQGSNHEQFF. In DNA form, the CDR3 reads TGTGCCAGCAGCCTCTCCTCCCAAGGTAGCAACCATGAGCAGTTCTTC.

In this sample, this clone turned up a few times. The chain is built from TRBV11-2 and TRBJ1-1; unclear D gene. The ends were cut back, 5 bases at V and 6 bases at J, with 16 bases in the middle. The CDR3 sequence is 14 residues long. From germline, CDR1 is SGHAT and CDR2 FQNNGV. The CDR3 here is CASSRGGVKPEAFF. CDR3 nucleotide sequence: TGTGCCAGCAGCCGAGGCGGGGTAAAGCCTGAAGCTTTCTTT.

This clone was observed a handful of times. V and J are TRBV19 and TRBJ2-1, with 11 positions matching TRBD2. Germline CDR1 is LNHDA and CDR2 is SQIVND (reference sequence). The CDR3 has 13 residues. With V trimmed by 8 bases and J by 7 bases, 4 bases remained unmatched. The CDR3, as DNA: TGTGCCAGTCGACTAGCGGGGACGAATGAGCAGTTCTTC. Translated: CASRLAGTNEQFF.

The V call is TRBV20-1, the J call TRBJ1-2; no reliable D call. CDR3 size: 11 residues. CDR1 DFQATT and CDR2 SNEGSKA come from the germline V gene (reference sequence). Trimming removed 3 bases at V and 8 bases at J, with 10 bases between. CDR3: CSASGRGGYTF. The CDR3 DNA follows: TGCAGTGCTAGTGGTAGAGGCGGCTACACCTTC.

There are a few counts of this clone. The chain links TRBV4-3 to TRBJ2-3; 8 bases line up with TRBD2. Germline CDR1 and CDR2: LGHNA and YSLEER. V was pared by 0 bases and J by 4 bases, with 15 bases of the junction left unmatched. This CDR3 has 19 amino acids. In nucleotides, the CDR3 is TGCGCCAGCAGCCAAGAGGCATCCTTGACGGGGGGGCCCGCAGATACGCAGTATTTT. Protein: CASSQEASLTGGPADTQYF.

A few counts support this clone. The CDR3 sequence: CASSPVASDTGELFF. The CDR3 nucleotides are TGTGCCAGCTCACCAGTTGCTAGCGACACCGGGGAGCTGTTTTTT. The chain has TRBV18 and TRBJ2-2; maybe TRBD2 (6 bases). Trimming shortened V by 2 bases and J by 3 bases, and 10 bases separated the two germline ends. The CDR3 sequence is 15 residues long. Germline values: CDR1 KGHSH, CDR2 LQKENI.

This clone was seen a handful of times. This chain links TRBV5-1 with TRBJ2-6, with TRBD1 identical over 8 bases. CDR3 size: 17 residues. Looked up from germline, CDR1 is SGHRS and CDR2 is YFSETQ. Losses at the gene ends were 3 bases for V and 4 bases for J; bases not matched to a gene: 9. The chain's CDR3 is CASSWGQGAPGANVLTF. CDR3 in DNA: TGCGCCAGCAGCTGGGGGCAGGGGGCGCCCGGGGCCAACGTCCTGACTTTC.

A few counts support this clone. The rearrangement links TRBV6-5 to TRBJ1-2, with TRBD1 matching 9 bases. Germline V gene sequence: CDR1 MNHEY, CDR2 SVGAGI. Trimming removed 7 bases from V and 4 bases from J; junction bases left unmatched: 7. There are 14 residues in the CDR3. CDR3 amino acids: CASTITGGGYGYTF. The CDR3 nucleotides are TGTGCCAGCACCATAACAGGGGGCGGCTATGGCTACACCTTC.

This clone appeared many times. The V and J genes are TRBV28 and TRBJ2-1; D call uncertain. This CDR3 has 13 amino acids. V lost 8 bases to trimming and J lost 4 bases, with 12 bases between them. The V gene's germline CDR1 is MDHEN and CDR2 SYDVKM. The chain's CDR3 is CASGRVAYNEQFF. The CDR3 region has the DNA TGTGCCAGCGGCCGGGTCGCTTACAATGAGCAGTTCTTC.

This clone has a handful of counts. The chain employs TRBV27 and TRBJ1-3, with a weak D call TRBD1 (6 bases). The V gene's germline CDR1 is MNHEY and CDR2 SMNVEV (reference sequence). V lost 5 bases, J lost 4 bases, and 12 bases lay in between. The CDR3 has 14 amino acids. The CDR3 sequence is CASSTGSSGNTIYF. Written as DNA, the CDR3 is TGTGCCAGCAGTACAGGGTCTTCGGGAAACACCATATATTTT.

The table lists this clone with a few counts. This chain uses TRBV10-2 with TRBJ2-6; no reliable D call. CDR3 length: 14 amino acids. Germline CDR1 WSHSY, CDR2 SAAADI. V was cut by 7 bases and J by 4 bases, with 11 bases left in between. CDR3 in amino acids: CASTTWSGANVLTF. The CDR3 DNA follows: TGCGCCAGCACCACATGGTCGGGGGCCAACGTCCTGACTTTC.